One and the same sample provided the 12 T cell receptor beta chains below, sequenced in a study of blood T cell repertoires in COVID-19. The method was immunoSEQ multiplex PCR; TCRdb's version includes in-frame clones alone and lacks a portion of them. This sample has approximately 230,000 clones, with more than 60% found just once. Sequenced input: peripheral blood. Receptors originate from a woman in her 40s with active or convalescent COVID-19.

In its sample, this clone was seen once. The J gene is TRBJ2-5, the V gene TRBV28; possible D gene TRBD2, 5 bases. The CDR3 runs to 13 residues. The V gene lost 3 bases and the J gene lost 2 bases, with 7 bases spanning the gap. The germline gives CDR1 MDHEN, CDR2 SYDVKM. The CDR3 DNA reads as TGTGCCAGCAGTTTGGACTTTCAAGAGACCCAGTACTTC. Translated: CASSLDFQETQYF.

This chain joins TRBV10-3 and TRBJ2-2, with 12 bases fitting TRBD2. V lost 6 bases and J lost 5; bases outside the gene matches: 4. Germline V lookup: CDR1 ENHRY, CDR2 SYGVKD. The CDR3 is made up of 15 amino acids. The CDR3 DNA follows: TGTGCCATCAGCCTAGCGGGGGGGCAGACCGGGGAGCTGTTTTTT. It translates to CAISLAGGQTGELFF.

CDR3 sequence: CASSAWTGGFSGANVLTF. The CDR3 DNA follows: TGTGCCAGCAGTGCCTGGACAGGCGGTTTCTCTGGGGCCAACGTCCTGACTTTC. The V call is TRBV25-1, the J call TRBJ2-6; TRBD1 matches 7 bases. Unmatched junction bases numbered 9, after V lost 4 bases and J lost 0 bases. The CDR3 contains 18 residues. Germline V lookup: CDR1 MGHDK, CDR2 SYGVNS.

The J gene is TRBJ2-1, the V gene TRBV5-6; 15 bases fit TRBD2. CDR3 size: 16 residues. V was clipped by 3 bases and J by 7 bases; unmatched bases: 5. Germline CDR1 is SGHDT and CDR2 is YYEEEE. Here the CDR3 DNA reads TGTGCCAGCAGCTGGGGACTAGCGGGGGGTCGTAATGAGCAGTTCTTC. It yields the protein CASSWGLAGGRNEQFF.

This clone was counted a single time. The CDR3 loop is CATSRDRAGANVLTF. The CDR3 bases are TGTGCCACCAGCAGAGACAGGGCTGGGGCCAACGTCCTGACTTTC. This chain links TRBV15 with TRBJ2-6; perhaps TRBD1 as D (5 bases). V was clipped by 0 bases and J by 2 bases, with 5 bases between them. This CDR3 has 15 amino acids. Looked up from germline, CDR1 is LNHNV and CDR2 is YYDKDF (reference sequence).

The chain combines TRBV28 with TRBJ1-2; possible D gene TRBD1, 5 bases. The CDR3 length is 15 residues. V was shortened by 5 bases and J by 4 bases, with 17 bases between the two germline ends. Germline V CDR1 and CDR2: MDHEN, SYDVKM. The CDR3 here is CASSPATLRGYGYTF. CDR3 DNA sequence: TGTGCCAGCAGTCCAGCAACGCTTAGGGGCTATGGCTACACCTTC.

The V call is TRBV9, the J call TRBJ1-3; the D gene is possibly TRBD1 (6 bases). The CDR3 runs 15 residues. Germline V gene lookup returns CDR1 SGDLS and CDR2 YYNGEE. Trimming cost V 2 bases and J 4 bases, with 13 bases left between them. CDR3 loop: CASSVGTGIGNTIYF. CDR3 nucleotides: TGTGCCAGCAGCGTTGGAACAGGGATAGGAAACACCATATATTTT.

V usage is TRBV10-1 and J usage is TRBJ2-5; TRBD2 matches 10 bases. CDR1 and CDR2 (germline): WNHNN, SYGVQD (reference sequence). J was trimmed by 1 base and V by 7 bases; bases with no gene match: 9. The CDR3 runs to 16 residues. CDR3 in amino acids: CASTNATSGFQETQYF. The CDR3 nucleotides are TGCGCCAGCACTAACGCGACTAGCGGGTTCCAAGAGACCCAGTACTTC.

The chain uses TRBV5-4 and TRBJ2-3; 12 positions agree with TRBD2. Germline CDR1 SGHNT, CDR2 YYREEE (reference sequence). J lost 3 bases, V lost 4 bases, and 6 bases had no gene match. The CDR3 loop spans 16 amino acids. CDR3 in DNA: TGTGCCAGCAGCCGCCCGACTAGCGGGGGAACAGATACGCAGTATTTT. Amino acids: CASSRPTSGGTDTQYF.

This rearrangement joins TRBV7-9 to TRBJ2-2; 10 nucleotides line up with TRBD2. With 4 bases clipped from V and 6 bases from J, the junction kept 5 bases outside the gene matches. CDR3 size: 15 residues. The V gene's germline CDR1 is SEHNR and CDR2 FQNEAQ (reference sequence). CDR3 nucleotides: TGTGCCAGCAGCTCTCCTAGCGGGGGTCCCGGGGAGCTGTTTTTT. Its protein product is CASSSPSGGPGELFF.

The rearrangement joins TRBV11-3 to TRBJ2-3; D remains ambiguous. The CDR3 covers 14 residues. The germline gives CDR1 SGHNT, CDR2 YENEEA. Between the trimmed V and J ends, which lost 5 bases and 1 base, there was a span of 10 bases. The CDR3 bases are TGTGCCAGCAGCCGAGCACGGGGCACAGATACGCAGTATTTT. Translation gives CASSRARGTDTQYF.

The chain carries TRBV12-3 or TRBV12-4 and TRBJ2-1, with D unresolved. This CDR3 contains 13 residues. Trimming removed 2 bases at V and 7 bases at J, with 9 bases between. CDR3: CASSLPPANEQFF. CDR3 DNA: TGTGCCAGCAGTTTACCACCTGCGAATGAGCAGTTCTTC.